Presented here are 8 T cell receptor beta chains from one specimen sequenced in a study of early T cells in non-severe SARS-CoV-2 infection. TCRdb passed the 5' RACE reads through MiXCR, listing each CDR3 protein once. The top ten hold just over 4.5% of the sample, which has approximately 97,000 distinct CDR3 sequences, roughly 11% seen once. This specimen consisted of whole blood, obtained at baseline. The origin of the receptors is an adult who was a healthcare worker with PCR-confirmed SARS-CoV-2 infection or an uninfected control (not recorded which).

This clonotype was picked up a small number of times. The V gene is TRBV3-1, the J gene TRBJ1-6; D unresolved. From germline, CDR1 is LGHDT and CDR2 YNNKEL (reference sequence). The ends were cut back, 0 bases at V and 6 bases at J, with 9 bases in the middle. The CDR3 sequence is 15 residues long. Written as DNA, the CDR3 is TGTGCCAGCAGCCAAGATCACGGTCCTAATTCACCCCTCCACTTT. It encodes CASSQDHGPNSPLHF.

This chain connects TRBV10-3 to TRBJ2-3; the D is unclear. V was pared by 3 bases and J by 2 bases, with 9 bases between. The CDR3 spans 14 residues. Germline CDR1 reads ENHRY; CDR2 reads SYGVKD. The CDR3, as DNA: TGTGCCATCAGTGAAGGCAGACTCACAGATACGCAGTATTTT. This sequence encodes CAISEGRLTDTQYF.

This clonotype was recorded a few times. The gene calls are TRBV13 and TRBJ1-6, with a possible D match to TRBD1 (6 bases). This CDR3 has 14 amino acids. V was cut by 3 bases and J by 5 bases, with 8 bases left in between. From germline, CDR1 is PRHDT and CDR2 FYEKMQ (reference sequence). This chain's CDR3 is CASSFGTNNSPLHF. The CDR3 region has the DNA TGTGCCAGCAGCTTTGGGACAAATAATTCACCCCTCCACTTT.

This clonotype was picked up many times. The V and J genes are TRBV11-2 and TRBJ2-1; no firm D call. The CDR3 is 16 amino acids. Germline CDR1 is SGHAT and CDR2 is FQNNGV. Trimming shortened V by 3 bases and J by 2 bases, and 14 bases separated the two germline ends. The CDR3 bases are TGTGCCAGCAGCTTTGACCTCCTTACCGCCTACAATGAGCAGTTCTTC. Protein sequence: CASSFDLLTAYNEQFF.

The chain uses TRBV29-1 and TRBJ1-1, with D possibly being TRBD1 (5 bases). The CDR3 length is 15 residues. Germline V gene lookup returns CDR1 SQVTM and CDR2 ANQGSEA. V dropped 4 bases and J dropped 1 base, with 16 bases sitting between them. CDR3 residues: CSVATRGRSNTEAFF. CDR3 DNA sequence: TGCAGCGTTGCCACGAGGGGTCGGTCGAACACTGAAGCTTTCTTT.

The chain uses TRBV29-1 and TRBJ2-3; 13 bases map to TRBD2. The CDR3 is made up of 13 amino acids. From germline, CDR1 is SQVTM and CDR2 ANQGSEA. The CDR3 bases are TGCATGACTAGCGGGAGGACGACAGATACGCAGTATTTT. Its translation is CMTSGRTTDTQYF.

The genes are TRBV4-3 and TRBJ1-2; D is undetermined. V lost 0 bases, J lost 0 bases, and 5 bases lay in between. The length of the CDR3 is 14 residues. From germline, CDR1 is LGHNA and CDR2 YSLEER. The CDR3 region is CASSQESSNYGYTF. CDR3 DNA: TGCGCCAGCAGCCAAGAAAGTTCTAACTATGGCTACACCTTC.

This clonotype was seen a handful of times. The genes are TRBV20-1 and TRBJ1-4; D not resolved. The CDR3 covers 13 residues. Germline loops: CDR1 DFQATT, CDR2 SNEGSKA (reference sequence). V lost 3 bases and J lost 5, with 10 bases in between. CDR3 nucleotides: TGCAGTGCTAGGTCCCGTTCCAATGAAAAACTGTTTTTT. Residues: CSARSRSNEKLFF.